This TCR beta chain emerged from a study of CD8 T cells in Susac syndrome. Per germline, CDR1 GTSNPN and CDR2 SVGIG (reference sequence). V dropped 0 bases and J dropped 3 bases, with 2 bases sitting between them. This CDR3 contains 11 residues. RNA totalling about 0.45 to 1 ug underwent reverse transcription with random hexamers. One entry per CDR3 protein, called by TCRdb with MiXCR from the immunoSEQ multiplex PCR reads. This sample yields under 300,000 distinct CDR3 sequences, of which 90% to 97% are seen a single time; around 0.093% belongs to the top ten. Sequencing was carried out using CD4+ T cells from PBMCs. This chain uses TRBV30 with TRBJ1-2; D uncertain. The clonotype originates from a human donor with Susac syndrome. As DNA, the CDR3 is TGTGCCTGGAGTGTACACTATGGCTACACCTTC. Residues: CAWSVHYGYTF.